What follows are 10 T cell receptor beta chains derived from one specimen sequenced in a study of blood T cell repertoires in COVID-19. Assay: immunoSEQ multiplex PCR; the TCRdb copy retains only in-frame clones and omits some. The table lists tens of thousands of clones, over 80% of them singletons, with 16% in the top ten. Input material: peripheral blood. The origin of the receptors is a man aged 35-49 years with acute or convalescent COVID-19.

The chain combines TRBV2 with TRBJ1-6; D uncertain. V shed 8 bases and J shed 3 bases, with 14 bases lying between them. Looked up from germline, CDR1 is SNHLY and CDR2 is FYNNEI. This CDR3 is built from 15 residues. DNA of the CDR3: TGTGCCAGCCGGAGGGCTGGAAGCTATAATTCACCCCTCCACTTT. It is translated as CASRRAGSYNSPLHF.

The chain employs TRBV18 and TRBJ2-6; D might be TRBD2 (5 bases). Per germline, CDR1 KGHSH and CDR2 LQKENI. The CDR3 sequence is 14 residues long. Trimming took 6 bases from V and 3 from J, leaving 9 bases between them. The CDR3 coding sequence is TGTGCCAGCTCTATAGGGAGTGGGGCCAACGTCCTGACTTTC. Translated: CASSIGSGANVLTF.

The chain employs TRBV9 and TRBJ2-7; TRBD2 aligns across 11 bases. The CDR3 loop spans 18 amino acids. The J segment lost 0 bases and the V segment lost 0 bases, leaving 8 bases of the junction unmatched. CDR1 SGDLS and CDR2 YYNGEE come from the germline V gene. The CDR3 DNA is TGTGCCAGCAGCGTAGTAGCGGGGGGGAGGTTGTACTCCTACGAGCAGTACGTC. Encoded protein: CASSVVAGGRLYSYEQYV.

CDR3 residues: CASVNTGGRAEAFF. CDR3 coding DNA: TGTGCCAGCGTCAACACAGGGGGCAGAGCTGAAGCTTTCTTT. V gene TRBV6-5 combines with J gene TRBJ1-1, with TRBD1 matching 9 bases. J was trimmed by 6 bases and V by 8 bases; bases with no gene match: 10. Germline V gene sequence: CDR1 MNHEY, CDR2 SVGAGI. There are 14 residues in the CDR3.

This sequence joins TRBV9 and TRBJ1-2, with D uncertain. The CDR3 covers 14 residues. V lost 0 bases and J lost 8, with 14 bases in between. Per the germline V gene, CDR1 is SGDLS and CDR2 is YYNGEE. As DNA, the CDR3 is TGTGCCAGCAGCGTAGCAGGAAACGATGGAGGCTACACCTTC. This codes for CASSVAGNDGGYTF. Full variable domain (remainder filled in from reference TRBV9 and TRBJ1-2): DSGVTQTPKHLITATGQRVTLRCSPRSGDLSVYWYQQSLDQGLQFLIQYYNGEERAKGNILERFSAQQFPDLHSELNLSSLELGDSALYFCASSVAGNDGGYTFGSGTRLTVV.

The chain is built from TRBV18 and TRBJ1-6; TRBD1 might be the D (5 bases). Per germline, CDR1 KGHSH and CDR2 LQKENI. This CDR3 comprises 12 residues. V shed 3 bases and J shed 10 bases, with 7 bases lying between them. The CDR3 nucleotides are TGTGCCAGCTCACCCCAGGGCTCACCCCTCCACTTT. Translated: CASSPQGSPLHF.

The V call is TRBV6-5, the J call TRBJ1-6; possibly TRBD1 for D (5 bases). Germline CDR1 and CDR2: MNHEY and SVGAGI. V was cut by 10 bases and J by 9 bases, with 10 bases left in between. This CDR3 region has 11 residues. CDR3: CATAGFSPLHF. DNA for the CDR3: TGTGCCACCGCAGGGTTTTCACCCCTCCACTTT.

V is TRBV14 and J is TRBJ2-2; the D gene is possibly TRBD1 (6 bases). There are 15 residues in the CDR3. Germline assignment: CDR1 SGHDN and CDR2 FVKESK. The germline V and J ends were trimmed by 4 bases and 2 bases, with 11 bases remaining between them. The CDR3 spells CASSPQGRNTGELFF. Here the CDR3 DNA reads TGTGCCAGCAGCCCACAGGGTCGCAACACCGGGGAGCTGTTTTTT.

V is TRBV6-1 and J is TRBJ1-1, with TRBD1 matching over 8 bases. Per germline, CDR1 MNHNS and CDR2 SASEGT. This CDR3 has 14 residues. V dropped 1 base and J dropped 5; count of bases not matched to a gene: 3. In DNA, the CDR3 is TGTGCCAGCAGTGAAGGCAGGGGGCTAACTGAAGCTTTCTTT. Its translation: CASSEGRGLTEAFF.

This chain links TRBV9 with TRBJ2-1, with 8 positions matching TRBD1. The germline V gene has CDR1 SGDLS and CDR2 YYNGEE. This CDR3 spans 16 amino acids. Unmatched junction bases numbered 12, after V lost 4 bases and J lost 6 bases. The CDR3 DNA reads TGTGCCAGCAGCTCAAACAGGGGGGCCTTTCTCAATGAGCAGTTCTTC. Its protein is CASSSNRGAFLNEQFF. Combining the CDR3 with reference TRBV9 and TRBJ2-1 gives the whole variable domain DSGVTQTPKHLITATGQRVTLRCSPRSGDLSVYWYQQSLDQGLQFLIQYYNGEERAKGNILERFSAQQFPDLHSELNLSSLELGDSALYFCASSSNRGAFLNEQFFGPGTRLTVL.